This TCR beta chain was obtained from a study of blood T cell repertoires in COVID-19. The CDR3 extends over 14 amino acids. The germline gives CDR1 KGHSH, CDR2 LQKENI. Trimming cost V 4 bases and J 1 base, with 10 bases left between them. Authors' data handling: Amplifying reference gene primers gave estimates of nucleated cell counts. Some clones are missing from TCRdb's copy, which holds only in-frame ones; the method was immunoSEQ multiplex PCR. The DNA gave D and trimming, while V, J and clone size come from that table. The sample contains tens of thousands of clones, about four fifths of which appear only once.

This chain joins TRBV18 and TRBJ2-5; D is possibly TRBD1 (6 bases). This clonotype was obtained from a woman aged 70-85 years with acute or convalescent COVID-19. The sequenced sample consisted of peripheral blood. CDR3 amino acids: CASSLLDSQETQYF. Written as DNA, the CDR3 is TGTGCCAGCTCACTCCTGGACAGCCAAGAGACCCAGTACTTC.